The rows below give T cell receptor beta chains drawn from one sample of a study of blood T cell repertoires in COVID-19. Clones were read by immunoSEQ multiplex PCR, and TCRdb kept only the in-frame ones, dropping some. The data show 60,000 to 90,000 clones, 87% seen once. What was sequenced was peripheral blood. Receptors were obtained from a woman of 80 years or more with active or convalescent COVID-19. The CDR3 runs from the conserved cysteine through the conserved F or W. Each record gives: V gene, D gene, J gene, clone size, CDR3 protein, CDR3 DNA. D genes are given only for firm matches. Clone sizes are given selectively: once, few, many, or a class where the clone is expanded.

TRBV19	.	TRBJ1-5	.	CASSIGLYSNQPQHF	TGTGCCAGTAGTATCGGTTTGTATAGCAATCAGCCCCAGCATTTT
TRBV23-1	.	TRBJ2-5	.	CASSHQGAGAQETQYF	TGCGCCAGCAGTCACCAGGGGGCGGGAGCCCAAGAGACCCAGTACTTC
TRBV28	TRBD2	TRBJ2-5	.	CASSLAGGWKTQYF	TGTGCCAGCAGCCTAGCGGGGGGTTGGAAGACCCAGTACTTC
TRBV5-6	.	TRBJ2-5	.	CASSRQETQYF	TGTGCCAGCAGTCGTCAAGAGACCCAGTACTTC
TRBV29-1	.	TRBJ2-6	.	CSVEERGFGQEQTGANVLTF	TGCAGCGTTGAGGAACGGGGGTTTGGACAGGAGCAGACTGGGGCCAACGTCCTGACTTTC
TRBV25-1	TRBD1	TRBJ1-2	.	CASSRQGGGYTF	TGTGCCAGCAGCCGACAGGGGGGTGGCTACACCTTC
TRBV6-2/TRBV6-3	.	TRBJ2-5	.	CASSYRVREETQYF	TGTGCCAGCAGTTACCGGGTCAGAGAAGAGACCCAGTACTTC
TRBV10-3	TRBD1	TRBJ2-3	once	CAISDAGTGVDTQYF	TGTGCCATCAGTGACGCCGGGACAGGGGTAGATACGCAGTATTTT
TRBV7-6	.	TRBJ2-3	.	CASAERFTDTQYF	TGTGCCAGCGCCGAGAGGTTTACAGATACGCAGTATTTT
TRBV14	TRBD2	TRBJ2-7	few	CASSQVGLAATYEQYF	TGTGCCAGCAGCCAAGTCGGGCTAGCGGCCACCTACGAGCAGTACTTC
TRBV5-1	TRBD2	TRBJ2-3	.	CASSLGLAGVTSTDTQYF	TGCGCCAGCAGCTTGGGACTAGCGGGGGTTACTAGCACAGATACGCAGTATTTT
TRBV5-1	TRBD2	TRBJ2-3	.	CASSLVGLGTDTQYF	TGCGCCAGCAGCTTGGTGGGACTAGGCACAGATACGCAGTATTTT
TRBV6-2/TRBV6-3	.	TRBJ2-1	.	CASSYLIGGWDSNEQFF	TGTGCCAGCAGTTACCTGATCGGGGGATGGGATAGCAATGAGCAGTTCTTC
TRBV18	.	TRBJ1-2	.	CASSPPSGDNYGYTF	TGTGCCAGCTCACCACCGTCGGGAGATAACTATGGCTACACCTTC
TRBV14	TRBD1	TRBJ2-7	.	CASTRTGATSYEQYF	TGTGCCAGCACCCGGACAGGGGCGACCTCCTACGAGCAGTACTTC
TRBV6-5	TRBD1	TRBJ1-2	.	CASRGTGRAYGYTF	TGTGCCAGCAGGGGGACAGGGAGAGCCTATGGCTACACCTTC
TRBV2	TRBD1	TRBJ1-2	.	CASSLGQEGYGYTF	TGTGCCAGCAGTTTGGGACAGGAGGGGTATGGCTACACCTTC
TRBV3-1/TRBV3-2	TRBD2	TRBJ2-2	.	CASSQVPGGNTGELFF	TGTGCCAGCAGCCAAGTACCGGGGGGGAACACCGGGGAGCTGTTTTTT
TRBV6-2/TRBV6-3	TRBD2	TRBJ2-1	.	CASSSGGGSYNEQFF	TGTGCCAGCAGTTCCGGCGGGGGCTCCTACAATGAGCAGTTCTTC
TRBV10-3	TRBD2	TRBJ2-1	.	CAISDPSGRTLTYEQFF	TGTGCCATCAGTGACCCTAGCGGGAGGACCTTGACCTATGAGCAGTTCTTC
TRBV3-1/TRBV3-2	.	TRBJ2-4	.	CASSQTDRGNIQYF	TGTGCCAGCAGCCAGACCGACCGAGGGAACATTCAGTACTTC
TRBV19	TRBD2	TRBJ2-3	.	CATQDHSGSSTDTQYF	TGTGCCACCCAAGACCATAGCGGGAGCAGCACAGATACGCAGTATTTT
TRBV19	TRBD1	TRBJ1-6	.	CASKEDRAYNSPLHF	TGTGCCAGTAAGGAGGACAGGGCTTATAATTCACCCCTCCACTTT
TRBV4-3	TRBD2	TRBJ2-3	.	CASSQEEGLAGGDGDTQYF	TGCGCCAGCAGCCAAGAGGAGGGACTGGCGGGAGGGGATGGAGATACGCAGTATTTT
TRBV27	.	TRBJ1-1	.	CASRFGALGTEAFF	TGTGCCAGCCGCTTTGGGGCGTTGGGCACTGAAGCTTTCTTT
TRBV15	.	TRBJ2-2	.	CATSRRGGELFF	TGTGCCACCAGCAGGCGGGGCGGGGAGCTGTTTTTT
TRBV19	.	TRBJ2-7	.	CASSPRGATSYEQYF	TGTGCCAGTAGCCCACGGGGGGCTACCTCCTACGAGCAGTACTTC
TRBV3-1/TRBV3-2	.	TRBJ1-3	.	CASSQQGNTIYF	TGTGCCAGCAGCCAACAAGGAAACACCATATATTTT
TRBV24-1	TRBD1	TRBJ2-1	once	CATQGTGGFVRFF	TGTGCCACCCAAGGGACAGGGGGGTTTGTTCGGTTCTTC
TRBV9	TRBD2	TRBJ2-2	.	CASSVSGTSGTGELFF	TGTGCCAGCAGCGTCTCCGGGACTAGCGGGACCGGGGAGCTGTTTTTT
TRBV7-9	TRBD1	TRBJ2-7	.	CASSPRTGGRDEQYF	TGTGCCAGCAGCCCCCGGACAGGGGGGCGCGACGAGCAGTACTTC
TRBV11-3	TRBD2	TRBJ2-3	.	CASSSRLAGADTQYF	TGTGCCAGCAGTTCCAGACTAGCGGGAGCAGATACGCAGTATTTT
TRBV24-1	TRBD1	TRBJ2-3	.	CATILTGPPDTQYF	TGTGCCACCATACTGACAGGGCCCCCAGATACGCAGTATTTT
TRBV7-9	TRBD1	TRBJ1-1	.	CASSPWDREAFF	TGTGCCAGCAGCCCCTGGGACAGGGAAGCTTTCTTT
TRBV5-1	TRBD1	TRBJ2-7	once	CASYLRDRDEQYF	TGCGCCAGCTATCTCCGGGACAGGGACGAGCAGTACTTC
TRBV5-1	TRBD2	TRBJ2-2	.	CASSRTSGNTGELFF	TGCGCCAGCAGCCGGACTAGCGGGAACACCGGGGAGCTGTTTTTT
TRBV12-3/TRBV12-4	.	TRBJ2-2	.	CASSLRRAGELFF	TGTGCCAGCAGTTTAAGGAGAGCCGGGGAGCTGTTTTTT
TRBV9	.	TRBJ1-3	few	CASSVARSGNTIYF	TGTGCCAGCAGCGTAGCCAGGTCTGGAAACACCATATATTTT
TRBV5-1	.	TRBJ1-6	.	CASSLAGQGRSPLHF	TGCGCCAGCAGCTTGGCCGGGCAGGGCCGTTCACCCCTCCACTTT
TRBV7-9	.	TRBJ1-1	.	CASSLGIWGRVTEAFF	TGTGCCAGCAGCTTAGGGATATGGGGGCGGGTCACTGAAGCTTTCTTT
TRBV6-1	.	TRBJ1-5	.	CASSEAHPDQPQHF	TGTGCCAGCAGTGAAGCGCACCCGGATCAGCCCCAGCATTTT
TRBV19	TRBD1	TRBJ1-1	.	CASSMGQGEAFF	TGTGCCAGTAGTATGGGACAGGGTGAAGCTTTCTTT
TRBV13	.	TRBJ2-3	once	CASSDTLFTSTDTQYF	TGTGCCAGCAGCGATACCCTCTTTACTAGCACAGATACGCAGTATTTT
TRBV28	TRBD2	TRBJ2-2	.	CASSSIGTSGRRGTGELFF	TGTGCCAGCAGTTCGATCGGGACTAGCGGGAGACGGGGCACCGGGGAGCTGTTTTTT